The entry below gives a single T cell receptor beta chain sequence along with its context. Its antigen remains unidentified. The data were obtained in a study of Tregs in tolerant kidney transplant recipients. Overall study results and limits: Some patients' samples used different primers over time, so nucleotide sequences weren't comparable.

The assay was immunoSEQ multiplex PCR, and TCRdb's table has in-frame clones only and misses some. The top ten clones hold approximately 0.3% of a sample with 90,000 to 130,000 clones, about 90% of them seen once. Unstimulated regulatory T cells (CD4+CD25+CD127-), CD4+CD25- non-regulatory cells, CD4 and CD8 cells were FACS-sorted from thawed PBMCs. This specimen was CD4+ T cells from blood, taken before the transplant. This receptor was taken from a human donor who received a combined kidney and bone marrow transplant.

The CDR3 protein is CASSIGDRYNYGYTF. The CDR3 DNA is TGTGCCAGTAGTATCGGGGACAGGTATAACTATGGCTACACCTTC. This chain links TRBV19 with TRBJ1-2, with 8 positions matching TRBD1. The CDR3 consists of 15 residues. V lost 3 bases to trimming and J lost 1 base; unmatched junction nucleotides: 4. Germline V gene lookup returns CDR1 LNHDA and CDR2 SQIVND (reference sequence).